The rows below give T cell receptor beta chains drawn from one sample of a study of blood T cell repertoires in COVID-19. The protocol was immunoSEQ multiplex PCR, while the TCRdb copy is restricted to in-frame clones and leaves out a portion. The sample contains 200,000 to 250,000 clones, about 80% of which appear only once. Input material: peripheral blood. The source is a woman aged 25 to 39 who had recovered from COVID-19. Both conserved end residues are part of each CDR3. The D gene is left open where the match is weak. Part of the rows lack a size; the others show once, few, many or a class for expanded clones.

d_gene | j_gene | abundance | v_gene | CDR3aa | CDR3nt
TRBD1 | TRBJ1-2 | few | TRBV23-1 | CASSLGQGLYGYTF | TGCGCCAGCAGCCTGGGACAGGGCCTCTATGGCTACACCTTC
TRBD1 | TRBJ1-2 | few | TRBV30 | CAWKDRGGYYGYTF | TGTGCCTGGAAAGACAGGGGGGGTTACTATGGCTACACCTTC
- | TRBJ1-3 | - | TRBV28 | CASSLLVLRGIGNTIYF | TGTGCCAGCAGTTTGTTAGTTTTGAGAGGGATCGGAAACACCATATATTTT
- | TRBJ2-1 | - | TRBV11-2 | CASSILDYNEQFF | TGTGCCAGCAGCATACTAGATTACAATGAGCAGTTCTTC
TRBD1 | TRBJ2-7 | few | TRBV9 | CASSVETGDYEQYF | TGTGCCAGCAGCGTAGAAACAGGGGACTACGAGCAGTACTTC
TRBD2 | TRBJ2-7 | - | TRBV19 | CASTPLAGVGEQYF | TGTGCCAGTACCCCGCTAGCGGGAGTCGGGGAGCAGTACTTC
- | TRBJ2-2 | - | TRBV18 | CASRGTNTGELFF | TGTGCCAGCAGGGGTACGAACACCGGGGAGCTGTTTTTT
- | TRBJ2-5 | once | TRBV5-5 | CASSLSPVEVRETQYF | TGTGCCAGCAGCTTGAGTCCAGTTGAAGTAAGAGAGACCCAGTACTTC
- | TRBJ1-1 | - | TRBV7-9 | CASSLDQAGNTEAFF | TGTGCCAGCAGCTTAGACCAGGCTGGGAACACTGAAGCTTTCTTT
TRBD1 | TRBJ2-5 | - | TRBV4-1 | CASSQDRPGTGGRETQYF | TGCGCCAGCAGCCAAGATCGGCCGGGGACAGGGGGAAGAGAGACCCAGTACTTC
TRBD1 | TRBJ2-7 | - | TRBV29-1 | CSVVNRGQGAYEQYF | TGCAGCGTTGTGAATAGGGGGCAGGGGGCTTACGAGCAGTACTTC
- | TRBJ2-7 | - | TRBV6-2/TRBV6-3 | CASSYSGVRHEQYF | TGTGCCAGCAGTTACTCCGGGGTCCGCCACGAGCAGTACTTC
- | TRBJ1-1 | - | TRBV19 | CASSIVGGNTEAFF | TGTGCCAGTAGTATAGTAGGCGGGAACACTGAAGCTTTCTTT
TRBD2 | TRBJ2-1 | - | TRBV18 | CASSLGTSGSGEGEQFF | TGTGCCAGCTCACTCGGGACTAGCGGGAGCGGGGAAGGTGAGCAGTTCTTC
TRBD1 | TRBJ1-2 | - | TRBV4-1 | CASSQEGQGWTYGYTF | TGCGCCAGCAGCCAGGAGGGACAGGGGTGGACCTATGGCTACACCTTC
TRBD2 | TRBJ2-5 | - | TRBV7-6 | CASSLYQRERETQYF | TGTGCCAGCAGCTTATACCAGCGGGAGCGGGAGACCCAGTACTTC
- | TRBJ2-2 | - | TRBV7-9 | CASRNTGSGARAGELFF | TGTGCCAGCAGAAATACAGGGAGCGGGGCGAGGGCCGGGGAGCTGTTTTTT
TRBD1 | TRBJ1-1 | - | TRBV5-1 | CASSQPGTGDPMNTEAFF | TGCGCCAGCAGTCAACCCGGGACAGGGGACCCGATGAACACTGAAGCTTTCTTT
TRBD2 | TRBJ2-7 | - | TRBV5-5 | CASSLETSSLYEQYF | TGTGCCAGCAGCTTGGAGACTAGCTCCCTTTACGAGCAGTACTTC
- | TRBJ2-1 | once | TRBV7-3 | CASSLQGVSYNEQFF | TGTGCCAGCAGCTTACAAGGAGTCTCCTACAATGAGCAGTTCTTC
TRBD1 | TRBJ1-3 | few | TRBV6-5 | CASSRDRGAGNTIYF | TGTGCCAGCAGTCGCGACAGGGGGGCTGGAAACACCATATATTTT
- | TRBJ2-2 | - | TRBV6-5 | CASRGRGANTGELFF | TGTGCCAGCAGGGGACGGGGGGCCAACACCGGGGAGCTGTTTTTT
TRBD2 | TRBJ2-5 | - | TRBV9 | CASSVASGRTQETQYF | TGTGCCAGCAGCGTAGCGAGCGGGAGGACACAAGAGACCCAGTACTTC
- | TRBJ2-1 | - | TRBV3-1/TRBV3-2 | CASSQTRGVGEQFF | TGTGCCAGCAGCCAAACTAGAGGTGTGGGTGAGCAGTTCTTC
TRBD1 | TRBJ1-1 | - | TRBV9 | CASSARDRADTEAFF | TGTGCCAGCAGCGCCCGGGACAGGGCAGACACTGAAGCTTTCTTT
TRBD2 | TRBJ2-5 | - | TRBV10-3 | CAISRAGVEETQYF | TGTGCCATCAGTCGGGCGGGAGTGGAAGAGACCCAGTACTTC
- | TRBJ2-7 | - | TRBV28 | CASSLESPRSNEQYF | TGTGCCAGCAGTTTAGAAAGTCCGCGGAGCAACGAGCAGTACTTC
- | TRBJ2-1 | - | TRBV7-9 | CASSPLADEQFF | TGTGCCAGCAGCCCTTTAGCGGATGAGCAGTTCTTC
TRBD1 | TRBJ1-2 | - | TRBV28 | CASSSGTGDGYTF | TGTGCCAGCAGTTCCGGGACAGGGGATGGCTACACCTTC
- | TRBJ1-2 | - | TRBV6-1 | CASSENAAPNYGYTF | TGTGCCAGCAGTGAAAACGCGGCCCCTAACTATGGCTACACCTTC
- | TRBJ1-1 | - | TRBV12-3/TRBV12-4 | CASSFLGVTEAFF | TGTGCCAGCAGTTTCTTAGGAGTTACTGAAGCTTTCTTT
TRBD2 | TRBJ2-1 | - | TRBV9 | CASSVSGTRVYNEQFF | TGTGCCAGCAGCGTCTCCGGGACTAGGGTCTACAATGAGCAGTTCTTC
- | TRBJ1-1 | - | TRBV19 | CATWGGRTEAFF | TGTGCTACATGGGGGGGGAGGACTGAAGCTTTCTTT
- | TRBJ2-7 | - | TRBV9 | CASSVQGSYEQYF | TGTGCCAGCAGCGTTCAGGGGTCCTACGAGCAGTACTTC
TRBD1 | TRBJ2-7 | - | TRBV5-1 | CASSSGSGQGHF | TGCGCCAGCAGCTCAGGATCTGGACAGGGACACTTC
- | TRBJ2-3 | - | TRBV11-2 | CASSLARETDTQYF | TGTGCCAGCAGCTTAGCGAGGGAAACAGATACGCAGTATTTT
- | TRBJ2-1 | once | TRBV24-1 | CATSDLYGSVDEQFF | TGTGCCACCAGTGATTTGTATGGTAGCGTCGATGAGCAGTTCTTC
- | TRBJ2-7 | - | TRBV9 | CASSGDKDEQYF | TGTGCCAGCAGCGGGGACAAGGACGAGCAGTACTTC
- | TRBJ2-1 | - | TRBV12-3/TRBV12-4 | CASSGSGFVEFF | TGTGCCAGCAGTGGGTCGGGGTTTGTGGAGTTCTTC
- | TRBJ2-3 | - | TRBV6-6 | CASSPRAANTDTQYF | TGTGCCAGCAGTCCTAGAGCGGCCAACACAGATACGCAGTATTTT
TRBD1 | TRBJ1-6 | - | TRBV27 | CASTRDRGLNSPLHF | TGTGCCAGCACTAGGGACAGGGGGCTAAATTCACCCCTCCACTTT
- | TRBJ2-7 | - | TRBV5-1 | CASSFLQGGIYEQYF | TGCGCCAGCAGCTTTCTACAGGGTGGAATCTACGAGCAGTACTTC
TRBD1 | TRBJ2-1 | - | TRBV7-9 | CAWEPGGHEQFF | TGTGCTTGGGAGCCAGGGGGCCATGAGCAGTTCTTC
TRBD1 | TRBJ1-6 | - | TRBV19 | CASKGDRSGNSPLHF | TGTGCCAGTAAGGGGGACAGGTCTGGGAATTCACCCCTCCACTTT